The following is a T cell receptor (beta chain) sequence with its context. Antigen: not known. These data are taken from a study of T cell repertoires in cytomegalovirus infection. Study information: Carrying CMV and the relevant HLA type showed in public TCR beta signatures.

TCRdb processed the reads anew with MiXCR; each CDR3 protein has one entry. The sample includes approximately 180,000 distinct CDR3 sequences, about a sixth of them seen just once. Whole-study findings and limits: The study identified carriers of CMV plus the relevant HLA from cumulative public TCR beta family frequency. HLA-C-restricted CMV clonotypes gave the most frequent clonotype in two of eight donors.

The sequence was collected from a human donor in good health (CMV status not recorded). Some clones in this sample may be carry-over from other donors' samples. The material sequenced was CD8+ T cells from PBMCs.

Here the CDR3 reads CASSPLSGKNIQYF. The CDR3 region has the DNA TGTGCCAGCAGCCCCTTGTCTGGCAAAAACATTCAGTACTTC. The chain uses TRBV7-6 and TRBJ2-4; D is ambiguous. The CDR3 has 14 amino acids. Germline assignment: CDR1 SGHVS and CDR2 FNYEAQ. V lost 5 bases and J 3 bases, leaving 11 bases between the germline ends.